The 9 T cell receptor beta chains below all came from one sample that was sequenced in a study of radiotherapy plus CTLA-4 blockade in lung cancer (dated by TCRdb to the late 2010s). The protocol used for the library was the immunoSEQ multiplex PCR assay. TCRdb limited this immuneACCESS table to in-frame rearrangements with V and J called. A share of clones is missing; checked studies link under half to unresolved V genes, and the rest is unexplained. Present in this sample are tens of thousands of clones, about 76% of which were seen just once. 20% to 25% of the sample goes to the ten largest clones. The sample in question was peripheral blood, obtained from a patient treated with radiotherapy plus ipilimumab. The receptor set was obtained from a human donor with non-small cell lung cancer that progressed on radiotherapy plus ipilimumab.

The rearrangement joins TRBV6-1 to TRBJ2-1, with 9 bases aligning to TRBD1. The V and J ends lost 4 bases and 11 bases, in that order; junction bases with no gene match: 3. This CDR3 contains 12 residues. Germline CDR1 and CDR2: MNHNS and SASEGT. For the CDR3, the DNA is TGTGCCAGCAGTGGGGGGACAGGGAAGCAGTTCTTC. Residues: CASSGGTGKQFF.

The chain couples TRBV6-1 to TRBJ2-7; D unclear. Deletions cut 0 bases from V and 2 bases from J, with 8 bases between. CDR3 length equals 14 residues. Germline V gene lookup returns CDR1 MNHNS and CDR2 SASEGT. The CDR3 protein is CASSEAGRTYEQYF. DNA for the CDR3: TGTGCCAGCAGTGAAGCCGGACGGACCTACGAGCAGTACTTC.

J is TRBJ2-1 and V is TRBV5-1, with 13 bases matching TRBD2. Trimming removed 5 bases from V and 4 bases from J; junction bases left unmatched: 3. Germline values: CDR1 SGHRS, CDR2 YFSETQ. This CDR3 region has 15 residues. CDR3 bases: TGCGCCAGCAGACCACTAGCGGGGGGGTACAATGAGCAGTTCTTC. Protein sequence: CASRPLAGGYNEQFF.

The chain combines TRBV5-1 with TRBJ1-1; D perhaps matches TRBD1 (5 bases). The CDR3 is made up of 12 amino acids. Looked up from germline, CDR1 is SGHRS and CDR2 is YFSETQ. Trimming stripped 1 base from V and 5 bases from J, with 6 bases between. CDR3 nucleotides: TGCGCCAGCAGCTTGAGGGGTACTGAAGCTTTCTTT. Amino acids: CASSLRGTEAFF.

This clone occurred once. Other DNA sequences within the sample encode an identical CDR3. The CDR3 nucleotides are TGCAGCGTTGAAGATCGCGGCGGGGGGGCCGGGGATACGCAGTATTTT. It is translated as CSVEDRGGGAGDTQYF. This chain links TRBV29-1 with TRBJ2-3, with 9 bases matching TRBD2. The CDR3 sequence is 16 residues long. V shed 0 bases and J 6 bases; nucleotides not matched to a gene: 10. Germline V gene lookup returns CDR1 SQVTM and CDR2 ANQGSEA.

This clone was seen just once. V usage is TRBV7-3 and J usage is TRBJ2-7; D is perhaps TRBD2 (6 bases). CDR3 size: 13 residues. Germline lookup yields CDR1 SGHTA and CDR2 FQGTGA. V was trimmed by 2 bases and J by 6 bases, leaving 11 bases between them. The CDR3 sequence: CASSLGGYGEQYF. The CDR3 DNA is TGTGCCAGCAGCTTAGGAGGGTACGGCGAGCAGTACTTC.

This clone was detected only a few times. V and J are TRBV6-5 and TRBJ2-3; TRBD2 matches 9 bases. V was pared by 0 bases and J by 11 bases, with 3 bases of the junction left unmatched. The CDR3 totals 13 residues. Germline V CDR1 and CDR2: MNHEY, SVGAGI. Here the CDR3 DNA reads TGTGCCAGCAGTTACTCAACGACTAGCGGGCAGTATTTT. It translates to CASSYSTTSGQYF.

This chain joins TRBV11-2 and TRBJ2-1, with TRBD2 matching over 9 bases. This CDR3 contains 15 residues. The germline gives CDR1 SGHAT, CDR2 FQNNGV. V lost 1 base to trimming and J lost 4 bases; unmatched junction nucleotides: 2. The CDR3 is CASSLGAGGYNEQFF. As DNA, the CDR3 is TGTGCCAGCAGCTTAGGCGCGGGAGGGTACAATGAGCAGTTCTTC. The full variable domain, in which reference TRBV11-2 and TRBJ2-1 provide the parts outside the CDR3, is EAGVAQSPRYKIIEKRQSVAFWCNPISGHATLYWYQQILGQGPKLLIQFQNNGVVDDSQLPKDRFSAERLKGVDSTLKIQPAKLEDSAVYLCASSLGAGGYNEQFFGPGTRLTVL.

The V call is TRBV7-9, the J call TRBJ1-1, with a weak D call TRBD1 (5 bases). Germline V gene data show CDR1 as SEHNR and CDR2 as FQNEAQ (reference sequence). The CDR3 is 14 amino acids. The V end was cut by 5 bases, the J end by 4 bases, with 14 bases between. CDR3 bases: TGTGCCAGCAGCCCTGGCGGGGGGAGCACTGAAGCTTTCTTT. It specifies CASSPGGGSTEAFF.